The 21 T cell receptor beta chains presented below share a single source sample, sequenced in a study of blood T cell repertoires in COVID-19. Generated by immunoSEQ multiplex PCR, the TCRdb table keeps only in-frame clones and is missing some. The table shows about 210,000 clones, with about 86% occurring only once. Sequencing input: PBMCs or T cells enriched from blood (not recorded which). All receptors come from a woman aged 45-65 years with acute COVID-19.

The rearrangement links TRBV25-1 to TRBJ1-5; D is undetermined. CDR1 and CDR2 (germline): MGHDK, SYGVNS. The CDR3 runs 14 residues. The V end was cut by 1 base, the J end by 5 bases, with 9 bases between. The CDR3, as DNA: TGTGCCAGCAGTGAATCGGGGTTGCATCAGCCCCAGCATTTT. This codes for CASSESGLHQPQHF.

V gene TRBV13 combines with J gene TRBJ1-4, with TRBD1 matching 10 bases. The CDR3 has 16 amino acids. V lost 5 bases, J lost 6 bases, and 9 bases stayed unmatched. Looked up from germline, CDR1 is PRHDT and CDR2 is FYEKMQ (reference sequence). The CDR3 reads CASSIRSGTGDEKLFF. CDR3 nucleotide sequence: TGTGCCAGCAGCATACGCTCCGGGACAGGGGATGAAAAACTGTTTTTT.

The chain recombines TRBV5-1 with TRBJ1-6; D is perhaps TRBD1 (6 bases). The CDR3 has 15 amino acids. In germline, CDR1 is SGHRS, CDR2 YFSETQ. V was shortened by 0 bases and J by 10 bases, with 14 bases between the two germline ends. This CDR3 reads CASSLEAGVESPLHF. The CDR3 coding sequence is TGCGCCAGCAGCTTGGAGGCAGGGGTAGAGTCACCCCTCCACTTT.

The chain carries TRBV6-5 and TRBJ2-3, with TRBD2 as a possible D gene (6 bases). Germline values: CDR1 MNHEY, CDR2 SVGAGI. Trimming cost V 4 bases and J 5 bases, with 10 bases left between them. The CDR3 sequence is 13 residues long. Here the CDR3 reads CASSSGLLDTQYF. CDR3 nucleotides: TGTGCCAGCAGTTCGGGACTCCTAGATACGCAGTATTTT.

The gene calls are TRBV28 and TRBJ1-4, with D perhaps matching TRBD1 (5 bases). Germline lookup yields CDR1 MDHEN and CDR2 SYDVKM. Trimming removed 5 bases at V and 5 bases at J, with 12 bases between. There are 14 residues in the CDR3. The CDR3 loop reads CASSPPGGNEKLFF. Written as DNA, the CDR3 is TGTGCCAGCAGTCCCCCCGGGGGGAATGAAAAACTGTTTTTT.

CDR3: CASRTGVRPQHF. In DNA form, the CDR3 reads TGTGCCAGCAGGACGGGGGTAAGGCCCCAGCATTTT. This chain links TRBV27 with TRBJ1-5; the D gene is possibly TRBD1 (5 bases). CDR3 length: 12 residues. Germline loops: CDR1 MNHEY, CDR2 SMNVEV (reference sequence). The V end was cut by 6 bases, the J end by 9 bases, with 12 bases between.

The chain combines TRBV6-2 or TRBV6-3 with TRBJ2-1, with 8 bases fitting TRBD2. From germline, CDR1 is MNHEY and CDR2 SVGEGT. This CDR3 comprises 14 residues. Trimming took 5 bases from V and 12 from J; bases not matched to a gene: 12. The CDR3 spells CASSRGGTSLSQFF. CDR3 bases: TGTGCCAGCAGTCGGGGAGGGACTAGTCTCTCGCAGTTCTTC.

V usage is TRBV5-4 and J usage is TRBJ1-1; D not certain. Germline assignment: CDR1 SGHNT and CDR2 YYREEE (reference sequence). The CDR3 has 17 amino acids. V gave up 0 bases and J gave up 1 base, with 16 bases separating them. The CDR3 is CASSLGIGVGGNTEAFF. CDR3 in DNA: TGTGCCAGCAGCTTGGGTATCGGGGTTGGTGGGAACACTGAAGCTTTCTTT.

This clone has more than one count but fewer than ten. As DNA, the CDR3 is TGTGCCACCAGTGATTTGACAGGAAACACAGATACGCAGTATTTT. The encoded protein is CATSDLTGNTDTQYF. The rearrangement links TRBV24-1 to TRBJ2-3; TRBD1 might be the D (5 bases). Trimming shortened V by 0 bases and J by 2 bases, and 8 bases separated the two germline ends. This CDR3 has 15 amino acids. From germline, CDR1 is KGHDR and CDR2 SFDVKD.

The V call is TRBV6-5, the J call TRBJ2-1, with a weak D call TRBD1 (6 bases). The germline V and J ends were trimmed by 4 bases and 8 bases, with 15 bases remaining between them. CDR3 size: 14 residues. Germline CDR1 reads MNHEY; CDR2 reads SVGAGI. Here the CDR3 DNA reads TGTGCCAGCAGTTCTGGAGTGGGGGCTTATGAGCAGTTCTTC. Its protein product is CASSSGVGAYEQFF.

The CDR3 nucleotides read TGTGCCAGCAGCTTATTACAGGGTAGTGGTTCCGGGGAGCTGTTTTTT. Its protein product is CASSLLQGSGSGELFF. This chain links TRBV7-2 with TRBJ2-2; D may be TRBD1 (6 bases). CDR1 and CDR2 (germline): SGHTA, FQGNSA. The CDR3 totals 16 residues. The V end lost 2 bases, the J end lost 6 bases, and 16 bases lay between the germline ends. Supplemented by reference TRBV7-2 and TRBJ2-2, the full variable domain reads GAGVSQSPSNKVTEKGKDVELRCDPISGHTALYWYRQSLGQGLEFLIYFQGNSAPDKSGLPSDRFSAERTGGSVSTLTIQRTQQEDSAVYLCASSLLQGSGSGELFFGEGSRLTVL.

This clone has only a few counts. The chain carries TRBV7-2 and TRBJ2-5; TRBD2 aligns across 10 bases. CDR1 and CDR2 (germline): SGHTA, FQGNSA. Unmatched junction bases numbered 17, after V lost 5 bases and J lost 5 bases. The CDR3 has 18 amino acids. The chain's CDR3 is CASSQGRGAGGPSETQYF. For the CDR3, the DNA is TGTGCCAGCAGCCAGGGCCGGGGAGCGGGGGGGCCTAGCGAGACCCAGTACTTC.

The chain recombines TRBV27 with TRBJ2-1; 15 bases align to TRBD2. The germline V gene has CDR1 MNHEY and CDR2 SMNVEV (reference sequence). This CDR3 region has 16 residues. V lost 4 bases to trimming and J lost 9 bases; unmatched junction nucleotides: 7. CDR3 residues: CASSSLGTSGRREQFF. CDR3 DNA sequence: TGTGCCAGCAGTTCCCTCGGGACTAGCGGGAGGCGTGAGCAGTTCTTC.

This clone is a singleton in its sample. The chain employs TRBV4-3 and TRBJ1-2; D might be TRBD1 (6 bases). Trimming shortened V by 4 bases and J by 4 bases, and 13 bases separated the two germline ends. Germline assignment: CDR1 LGHNA and CDR2 YSLEER. This CDR3 is built from 14 residues. The CDR3, as DNA: TGCGCCAGCAGCCCAAGCCAGGGGATCTATGGCTACACCTTC. Encoded protein: CASSPSQGIYGYTF.

The V call is TRBV2, the J call TRBJ1-1; 10 bases are a match to TRBD1. V lost 8 bases to trimming and J lost 4 bases; unmatched junction nucleotides: 13. Germline loops: CDR1 SNHLY, CDR2 FYNNEI. CDR3 length equals 16 residues. The DNA for the CDR3 is TGTGCCAGCCGTTACTACAGGACAGGGGGTTTCACTGAAGCTTTCTTT. Amino acids: CASRYYRTGGFTEAFF.

This clone was seen more than once but under ten times. The chain employs TRBV6-2 or TRBV6-3 and TRBJ2-1; perhaps TRBD2 as D (5 bases). There are 16 residues in the CDR3. CDR1 MNHEY and CDR2 SVGEGT come from the germline V gene. Trimming left V 4 bases short and J 1 base short, with 14 bases between. The DNA for the CDR3 is TGTGCCAGCAGTTCTGGACTTCTCGATTCCTACAATGAGCAGTTCTTC. Translated: CASSSGLLDSYNEQFF.

The chain employs TRBV6-2 or TRBV6-3 and TRBJ1-6, with D unclear. The CDR3 runs to 15 residues. The V gene's germline CDR1 is MNHEY and CDR2 SVGEGT. The ends were cut back, 0 bases at V and 11 bases at J, with 14 bases in the middle. The CDR3 DNA follows: TGTGCCAGCAGTTACTCGACAATCAGGTCTGCACCCCTCCACTTT. Encoded protein: CASSYSTIRSAPLHF.

V gene TRBV27 combines with J gene TRBJ1-2; 10 nucleotides line up with TRBD1. This CDR3 contains 14 residues. Germline CDR1 reads MNHEY; CDR2 reads SMNVEV (reference sequence). V lost 5 bases to trimming and J lost 5 bases; unmatched junction nucleotides: 5. The chain's CDR3 is CASSRGTGAYGYTF. The CDR3 region has the DNA TGTGCCAGCAGTCGAGGGACAGGGGCTTATGGCTACACCTTC.

The chain joins TRBV28 to TRBJ1-2, with TRBD1 identical over 7 bases. The junction had 6 bases not matched to a gene; V was cut back by 5 bases and J by 6 bases. Germline V gives CDR1 MDHEN, CDR2 SYDVKM. The CDR3 runs to 13 residues. The CDR3, as DNA: TGTGCCAGCAGTCCAAACAGGGGTGATGGCTACACCTTC. Its translation: CASSPNRGDGYTF.

This sequence joins TRBV6-5 and TRBJ2-7; tentatively, D is TRBD2 (5 bases). In germline, CDR1 is MNHEY, CDR2 SVGAGI. The CDR3 has 13 residues. With 6 bases removed from V and 2 bases from J, the gap between germline ends came to 11 bases. CDR3: CASRGGGTYEQYF. The CDR3 DNA reads TGTGCCAGCAGAGGTGGAGGTACCTACGAGCAGTACTTC.

J is TRBJ2-7 and V is TRBV5-1, with D possibly TRBD2 on 6 matching bases. CDR3 length equals 15 residues. The germline gives CDR1 SGHRS, CDR2 YFSETQ. Trimming cost V 0 bases and J 2 bases, with 12 bases left between them. CDR3 DNA: TGCGCCAGCAGCTTGGATGGGGAGGTTACCTACGAGCAGTACTTC. This translates into CASSLDGEVTYEQYF.